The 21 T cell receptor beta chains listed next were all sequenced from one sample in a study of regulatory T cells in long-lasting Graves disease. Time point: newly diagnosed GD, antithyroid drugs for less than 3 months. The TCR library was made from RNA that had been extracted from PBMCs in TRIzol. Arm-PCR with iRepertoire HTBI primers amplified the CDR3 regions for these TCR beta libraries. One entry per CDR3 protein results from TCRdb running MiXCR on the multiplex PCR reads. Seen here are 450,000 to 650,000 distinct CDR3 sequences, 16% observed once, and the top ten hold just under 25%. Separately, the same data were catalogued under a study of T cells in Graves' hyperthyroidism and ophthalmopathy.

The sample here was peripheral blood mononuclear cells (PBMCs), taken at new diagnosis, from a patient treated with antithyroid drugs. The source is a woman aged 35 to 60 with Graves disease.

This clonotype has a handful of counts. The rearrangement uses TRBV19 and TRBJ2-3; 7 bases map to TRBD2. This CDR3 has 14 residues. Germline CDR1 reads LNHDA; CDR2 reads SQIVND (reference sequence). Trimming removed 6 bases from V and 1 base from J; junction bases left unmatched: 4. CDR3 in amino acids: CASRPSGRTDTQYF. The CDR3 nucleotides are TGTGCCAGTAGACCTAGCGGACGCACAGATACGCAGTATTTT.

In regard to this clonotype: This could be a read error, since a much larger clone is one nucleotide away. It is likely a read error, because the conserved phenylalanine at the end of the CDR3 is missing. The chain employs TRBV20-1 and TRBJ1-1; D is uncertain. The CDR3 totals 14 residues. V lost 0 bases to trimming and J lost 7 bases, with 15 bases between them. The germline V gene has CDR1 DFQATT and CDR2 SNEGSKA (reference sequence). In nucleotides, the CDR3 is TGCAGTGCTAGAGACGCTCAGCTCGGAGGTGAAGCTTTCCTT. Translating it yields CSARDAQLGGEAFL.

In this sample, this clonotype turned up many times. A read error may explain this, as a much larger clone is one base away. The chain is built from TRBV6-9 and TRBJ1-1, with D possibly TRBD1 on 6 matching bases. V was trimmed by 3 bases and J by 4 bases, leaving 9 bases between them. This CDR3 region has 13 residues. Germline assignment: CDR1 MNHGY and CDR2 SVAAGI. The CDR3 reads CASSYDRTTEAFF. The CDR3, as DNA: TGTGCCAGCAGTTACGACAGGACCACTGAAGCTTTCTTT.

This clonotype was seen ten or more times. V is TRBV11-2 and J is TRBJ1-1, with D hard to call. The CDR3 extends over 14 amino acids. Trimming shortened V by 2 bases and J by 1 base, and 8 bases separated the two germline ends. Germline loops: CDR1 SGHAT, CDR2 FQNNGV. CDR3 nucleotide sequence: TGTGCCAGCAGCTTATATGGTGGGAACACTGAAGCTTTCTTT. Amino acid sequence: CASSLYGGNTEAFF.

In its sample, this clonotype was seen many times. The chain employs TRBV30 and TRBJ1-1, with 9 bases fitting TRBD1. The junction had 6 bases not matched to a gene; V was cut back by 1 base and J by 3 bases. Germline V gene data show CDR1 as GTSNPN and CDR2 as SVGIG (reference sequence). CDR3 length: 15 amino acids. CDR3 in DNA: TGTGCCTGGAGTGAAAGGGACAGGGTTCACACTGAAGCTTTCTTT. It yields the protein CAWSERDRVHTEAFF.

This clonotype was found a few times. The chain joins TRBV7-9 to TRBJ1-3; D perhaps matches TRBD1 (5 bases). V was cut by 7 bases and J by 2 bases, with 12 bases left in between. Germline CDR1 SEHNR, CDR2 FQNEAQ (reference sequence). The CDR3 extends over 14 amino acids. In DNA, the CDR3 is TGTGCCAGCACTCTTCCAGGGCCTGGAAACACCATATATTTT. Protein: CASTLPGPGNTIYF.

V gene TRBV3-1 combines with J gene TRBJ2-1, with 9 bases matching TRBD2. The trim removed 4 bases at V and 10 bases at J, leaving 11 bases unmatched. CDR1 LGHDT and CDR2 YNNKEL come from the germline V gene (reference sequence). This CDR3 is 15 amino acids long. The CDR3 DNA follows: TGTGCCAGCAGCCGATCCGCGGGGGGGACTGGGGAGCAGTTCTTC. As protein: CASSRSAGGTGEQFF.

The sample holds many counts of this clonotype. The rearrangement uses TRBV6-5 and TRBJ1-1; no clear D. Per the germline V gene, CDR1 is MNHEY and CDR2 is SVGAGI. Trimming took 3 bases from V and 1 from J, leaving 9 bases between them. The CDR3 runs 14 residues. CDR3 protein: CASSYLNQNTEAFF. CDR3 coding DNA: TGTGCCAGCAGTTATCTGAATCAGAACACTGAAGCTTTCTTT.

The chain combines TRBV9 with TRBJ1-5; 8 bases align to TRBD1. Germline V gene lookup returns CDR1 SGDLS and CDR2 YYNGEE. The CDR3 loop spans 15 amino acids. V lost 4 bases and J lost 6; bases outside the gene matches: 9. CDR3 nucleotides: TGTGCCAGCAGCTTCTCGGACAGGGCTAGTCAGCCCCAGCATTTT. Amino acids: CASSFSDRASQPQHF.

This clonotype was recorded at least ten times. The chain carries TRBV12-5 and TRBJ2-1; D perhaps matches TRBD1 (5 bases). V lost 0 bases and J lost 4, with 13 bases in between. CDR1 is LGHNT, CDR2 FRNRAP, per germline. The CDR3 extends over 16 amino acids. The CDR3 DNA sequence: TGTGCTAGTGGTTTGGTAGTTGACTCAGGGTACAATGAGCAGTTCTTC. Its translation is CASGLVVDSGYNEQFF. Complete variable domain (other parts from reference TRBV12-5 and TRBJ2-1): DARVTQTPRHKVTEMGQEVTMRCQPILGHNTVFWYRQTMMQGLELLAYFRNRAPLDDSGMPKDRFSAEMPDATLATLKIQPSEPRDSAVYFCASGLVVDSGYNEQFFGPGTRLTVL.

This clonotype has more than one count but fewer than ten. CDR3 sequence: CASSPRTGLETDTQYF. The CDR3 nucleotides read TGTGCCAGCAGCCCAAGGACAGGTTTGGAAACAGATACGCAGTATTTT. V is TRBV7-9 and J is TRBJ2-3, with TRBD1 identical over 7 bases. CDR1 is SEHNR and CDR2 is FQNEAQ in the germline V gene (reference sequence). With V trimmed by 5 bases and J by 3 bases, 11 bases remained unmatched. This CDR3 has 16 amino acids. Drawing the rest from reference TRBV7-9 and TRBJ2-3, the complete variable domain is DTGVSQNPRHKITKRGQNVTFRCDPISEHNRLYWYRQTLGQGPEFLTYFQNEAQLEKSRLLSDRFSAERPKGSFSTLEIQRTEQGDSAMYLCASSPRTGLETDTQYFGPGTRLTVL.

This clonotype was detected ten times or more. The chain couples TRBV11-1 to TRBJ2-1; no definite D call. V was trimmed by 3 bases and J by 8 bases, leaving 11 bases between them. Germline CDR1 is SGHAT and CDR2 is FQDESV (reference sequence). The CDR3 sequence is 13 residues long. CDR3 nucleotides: TGTGCCAGCAGCTTGGGCCCCCTGGATGAGCAGTTCTTC. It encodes CASSLGPLDEQFF.

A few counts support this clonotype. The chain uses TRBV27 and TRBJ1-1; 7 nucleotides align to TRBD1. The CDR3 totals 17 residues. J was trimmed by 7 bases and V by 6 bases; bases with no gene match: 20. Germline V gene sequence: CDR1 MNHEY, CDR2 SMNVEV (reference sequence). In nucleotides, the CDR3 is TGTGCCAGCAGATCCGACAGGGTAATGTTGAAGGACATTGAAGCTTTCTTT. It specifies CASRSDRVMLKDIEAFF.

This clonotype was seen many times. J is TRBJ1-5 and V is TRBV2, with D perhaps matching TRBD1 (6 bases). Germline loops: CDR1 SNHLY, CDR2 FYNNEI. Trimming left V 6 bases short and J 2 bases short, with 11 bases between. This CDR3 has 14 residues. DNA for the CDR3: TGTGCCAGCAGACCGGACAGAGGCAATCAGCCCCAGCATTTT. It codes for CASRPDRGNQPQHF.

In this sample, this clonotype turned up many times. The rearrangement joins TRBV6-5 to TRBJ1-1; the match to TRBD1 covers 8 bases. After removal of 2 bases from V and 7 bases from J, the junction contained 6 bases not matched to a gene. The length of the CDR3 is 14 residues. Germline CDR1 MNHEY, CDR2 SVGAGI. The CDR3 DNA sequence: TGTGCCAGCAGTTACCCAGGGGGCAGCGGTGAAGCTTTCTTT. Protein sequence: CASSYPGGSGEAFF.

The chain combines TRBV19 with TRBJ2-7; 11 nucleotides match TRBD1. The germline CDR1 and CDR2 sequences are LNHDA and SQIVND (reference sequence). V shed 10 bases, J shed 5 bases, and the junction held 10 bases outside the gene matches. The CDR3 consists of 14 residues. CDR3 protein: CAISPGQGVDEQYF. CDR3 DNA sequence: TGTGCCATTTCACCGGGACAGGGGGTCGACGAGCAGTACTTC.

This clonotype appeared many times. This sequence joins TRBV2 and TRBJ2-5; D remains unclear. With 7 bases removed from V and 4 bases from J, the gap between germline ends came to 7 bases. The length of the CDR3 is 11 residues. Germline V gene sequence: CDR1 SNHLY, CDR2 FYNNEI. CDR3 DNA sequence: TGTGCCAGCAAAGTCAGAGAGACCCAGTACTTC. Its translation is CASKVRETQYF.

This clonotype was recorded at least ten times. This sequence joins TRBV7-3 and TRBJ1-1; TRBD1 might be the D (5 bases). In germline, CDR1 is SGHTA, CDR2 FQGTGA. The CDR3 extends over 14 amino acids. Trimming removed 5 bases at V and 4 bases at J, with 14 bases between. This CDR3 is CASSETAAGTEAFF. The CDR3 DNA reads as TGTGCCAGCAGCGAGACAGCGGCCGGCACTGAAGCTTTCTTT. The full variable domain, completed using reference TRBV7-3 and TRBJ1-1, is GAGVSQTPSNKVTEKGKYVELRCDPISGHTALYWYRQSLGQGPEFLIYFQGTGAADDSGLPNDRFFAVRPEGSVSTLKIQRTERGDSAVYLCASSETAAGTEAFFGQGTRLTVV.

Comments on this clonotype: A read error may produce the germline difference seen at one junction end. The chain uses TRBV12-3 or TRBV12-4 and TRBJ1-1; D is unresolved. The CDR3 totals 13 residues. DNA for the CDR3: TGTGCCGGCAGTTTATCCGCTAACACTGAAGCTTTCTTT. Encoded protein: CAGSLSANTEAFF.

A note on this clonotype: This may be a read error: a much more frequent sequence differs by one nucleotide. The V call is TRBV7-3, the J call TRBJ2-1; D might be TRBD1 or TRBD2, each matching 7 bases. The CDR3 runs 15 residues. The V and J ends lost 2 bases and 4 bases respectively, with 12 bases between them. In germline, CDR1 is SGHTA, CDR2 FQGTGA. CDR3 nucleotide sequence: TGTGCCAGCAGCTTACAGGGGGGGGGATACAATGAGCAGTTCTTC. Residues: CASSLQGGGYNEQFF. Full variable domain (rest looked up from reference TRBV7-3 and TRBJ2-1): GAGVSQTPSNKVTEKGKYVELRCDPISGHTALYWYRQSLGQGPEFLIYFQGTGAADDSGLPNDRFFAVRPEGSVSTLKIQRTERGDSAVYLCASSLQGGGYNEQFFGPGTRLTVL.

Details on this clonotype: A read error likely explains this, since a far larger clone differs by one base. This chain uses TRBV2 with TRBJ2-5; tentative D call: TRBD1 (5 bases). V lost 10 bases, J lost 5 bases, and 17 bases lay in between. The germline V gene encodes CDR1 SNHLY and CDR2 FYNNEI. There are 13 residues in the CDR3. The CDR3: CATSSRAVETQYF. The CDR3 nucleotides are TGTGCCACCAGCAGCAGGGCCGTCGAGACCCAGTACTTC.